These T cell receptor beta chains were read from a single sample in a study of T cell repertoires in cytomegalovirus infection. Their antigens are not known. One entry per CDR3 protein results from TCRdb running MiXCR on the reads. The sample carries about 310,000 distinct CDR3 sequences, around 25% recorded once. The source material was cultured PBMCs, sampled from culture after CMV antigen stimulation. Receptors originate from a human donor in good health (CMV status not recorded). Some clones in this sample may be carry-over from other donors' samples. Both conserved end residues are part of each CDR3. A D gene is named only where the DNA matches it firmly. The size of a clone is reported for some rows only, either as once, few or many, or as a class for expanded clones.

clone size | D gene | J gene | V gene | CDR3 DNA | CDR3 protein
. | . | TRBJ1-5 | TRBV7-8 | TGTGCCAGCACCGCGACCTTGGGGGAGTGGGACAATCAGCCCCAGCATTTT | CASTATLGEWDNQPQHF
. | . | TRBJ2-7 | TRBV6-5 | TGTGCCAGCAGGACGGGGGCCTACGAGCAGTACTTC | CASRTGAYEQYF
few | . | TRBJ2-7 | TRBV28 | TGTGCCAGCAAACGGGAATACGAGCAGTACTTC | CASKREYEQYF
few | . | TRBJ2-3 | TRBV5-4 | TGTGCCAGCAGGTCTTCTAGCACAGATACGCAGTATTTT | CASRSSSTDTQYF
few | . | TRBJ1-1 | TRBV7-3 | TGTGCCAGCAGCTTTACAGGGATGGGGAACACTGAAGCTTTCTTT | CASSFTGMGNTEAFF
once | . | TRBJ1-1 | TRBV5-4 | TGTGCCAGCAGCTTGGAGACCGGTGGGGGAACTGAAGCTTTCTTT | CASSLETGGGTEAFF
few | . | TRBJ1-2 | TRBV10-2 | TGCGCCAGCAGTGATGGGCAGGGACTCGGCTATGGCTACACCTTC | CASSDGQGLGYGYTF
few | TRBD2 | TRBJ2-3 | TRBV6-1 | TGTGCCAGCAGTTACGGGCTAGCGGGCACAGATACGCAGTATTTT | CASSYGLAGTDTQYF
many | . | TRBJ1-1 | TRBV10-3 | TGTGCCATCAGTGACCCCGGACTCCCGAACACTGAAGCTTTCTTT | CAISDPGLPNTEAFF
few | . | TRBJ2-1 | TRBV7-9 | TGTGCCAGCAGCTTAGGGTGGGAGCAGTTCTTC | CASSLGWEQFF
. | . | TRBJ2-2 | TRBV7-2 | TGTGCCAGCAGCGTCCAGGGGTTCGCCGGGGAGCAGTTTTTT | CASSVQGFAGEQFF
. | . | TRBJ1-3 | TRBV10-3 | TGTGCCATCAGTGAGTCCCAGGGAATTTCCTCTGGAAACACCATATATTTT | CAISESQGISSGNTIYF
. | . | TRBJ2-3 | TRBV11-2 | TGTGCCAGCAGCCCCCGACAGGCGGCGGTTACAGATACGCAGTATTTT | CASSPRQAAVTDTQYF
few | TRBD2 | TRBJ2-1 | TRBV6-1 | TGTGCCAGCAGTTACGCTCGGCAGCGGGAGGGGTATGAGCAGTTCTTC | CASSYARQREGYEQFF
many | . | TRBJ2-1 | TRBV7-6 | TGTGCCAGCAGCCTTCGGGGCGGCAGCTCCTACAATGAGCAGTTCTTC | CASSLRGGSSYNEQFF
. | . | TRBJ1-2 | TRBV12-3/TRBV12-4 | TGTGCCAGCAGTTTAGCAGTTAACTATGGCTACACCTTC | CASSLAVNYGYTF
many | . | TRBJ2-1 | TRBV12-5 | TGTGCTAGTGGTTTGGTACTCGGAGCTAGCCAAGGTAATGAGCAGTTCTTC | CASGLVLGASQGNEQFF
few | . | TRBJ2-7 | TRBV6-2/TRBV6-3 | TGTGCCAGCAGTTATTATGGGCCCGAGCAGTACTTC | CASSYYGPEQYF
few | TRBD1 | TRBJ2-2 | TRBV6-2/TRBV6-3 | TGTGCCAGCAGTTACTCACCGGGACAGGGGGCCGGGGAGCTGTTTTTT | CASSYSPGQGAGELFF
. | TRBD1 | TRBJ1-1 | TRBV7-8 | TGTGCCAGCAGCTTGGACAGGGGTCGGAAAGCTTTCTTT | CASSLDRGRKAFF
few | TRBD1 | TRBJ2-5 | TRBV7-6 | TGTGCCAGCAGCGCGCCGGGACAGGGTTGGGAGACCCAGTACTTC | CASSAPGQGWETQYF
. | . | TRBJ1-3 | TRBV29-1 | TGCAGCGTATTTGGGGGGTCCGGAAACACCATATATTTT | CSVFGGSGNTIYF
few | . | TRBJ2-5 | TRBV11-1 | TGTGCCAGCAGCTTGACGGCAGGGGACGAGACCCAGTACTTC | CASSLTAGDETQYF
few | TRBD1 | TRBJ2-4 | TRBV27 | TGTGCCAGCAGTTCCGGACAGGGGGCGTACATTCAGTACTTC | CASSSGQGAYIQYF
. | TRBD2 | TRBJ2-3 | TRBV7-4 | TGTGCCAGCAGCGTACTAGCGGGAGCTAGCACAGATACGCAGTATTTT | CASSVLAGASTDTQYF
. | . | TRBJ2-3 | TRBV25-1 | TGTGCCAGCAGTAAGAACCAGTTAGTCACAGATACGCAGTATTTT | CASSKNQLVTDTQYF
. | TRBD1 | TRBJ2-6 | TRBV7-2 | TGTGCCAGCAGCTTAAGGCGGACAGGGGGGTCCGGGGCCAACGTCCTGACTTTC | CASSLRRTGGSGANVLTF
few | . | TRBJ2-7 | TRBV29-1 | TGCAGCGGGAAACAGGGAAACTACGAGCAGTACTTC | CSGKQGNYEQYF
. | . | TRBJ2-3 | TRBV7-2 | TGTGCCAGCGACCGGGGTGCGGGTCGTGGAGGGGGCACAGATACGCAGTATTTT | CASDRGAGRGGGTDTQYF
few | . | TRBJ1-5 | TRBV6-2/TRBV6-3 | TGTGCCAGCAGTTACGGCGGGGGCGCGGGTCAGCCCCAGCATTTT | CASSYGGGAGQPQHF
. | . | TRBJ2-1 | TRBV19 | TGTGCCAGTAGTATAGATTATTTCAATGAGCAGTTCTTC | CASSIDYFNEQFF
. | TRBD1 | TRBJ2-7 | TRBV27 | TGTGCCAGCAGTTTTGGGACAGGGCGCGAGCAGTACTTC | CASSFGTGREQYF
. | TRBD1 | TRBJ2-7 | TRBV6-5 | TGTGCCAGCAACTCTCGCATTGGGACAGGGTTCGACGAGCAGTACTTC | CASNSRIGTGFDEQYF
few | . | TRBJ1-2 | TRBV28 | TGTGCCAGCACTGGTTATGGATATAACTATGGCTACACCTTC | CASTGYGYNYGYTF
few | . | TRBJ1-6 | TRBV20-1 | TGCAGTGCTCCCAGAGTCTGGGGCGAGGTTACTAGCGATAATTCACCCCTCCACTTT | CSAPRVWGEVTSDNSPLHF
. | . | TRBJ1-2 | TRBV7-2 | TGTGCCAGCGGAGGGCCCTATGGCTACACCTTC | CASGGPYGYTF
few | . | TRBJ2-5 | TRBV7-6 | TGTGCCAGCAGCACCCCTTCGGGGGGCGAGACCCAGTACTTC | CASSTPSGGETQYF
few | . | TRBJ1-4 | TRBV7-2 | TGTGCCAGCAGCTTGGGGGGACTAGGTGAAAAACTGTTTTTT | CASSLGGLGEKLFF
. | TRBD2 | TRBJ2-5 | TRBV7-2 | TGTGCCAGCAGCCAGACTAGCCCAAGAGGGACCCAGTACTTC | CASSQTSPRGTQYF
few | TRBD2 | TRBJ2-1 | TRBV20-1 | TGCAGTGCTAGACGCACACGACTAGCGGGAGGGGACAATGAGCAGTTCTTC | CSARRTRLAGGDNEQFF
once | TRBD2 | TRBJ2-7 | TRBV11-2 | TGTGCCAGCAGCCCCAACATCGGGACTAGCGGGAGGGGATCCTACGAGCAGTACTTC | CASSPNIGTSGRGSYEQYF
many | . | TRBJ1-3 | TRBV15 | TGTGCCACCAGCAGAGCCGGACAGAGCTCTGGAAACACCATATATTTT | CATSRAGQSSGNTIYF
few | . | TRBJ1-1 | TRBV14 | TGTGCCAGCAGCCAAGTTGTACCCTTTGTATCGGAAGCTTTCTTT | CASSQVVPFVSEAFF
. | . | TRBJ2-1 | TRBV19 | TGTGCCAGTACCCCCGGCGCGGGGCCCTACAATGAGCAGTTCTTC | CASTPGAGPYNEQFF
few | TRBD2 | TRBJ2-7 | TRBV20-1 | TGCAGTGCTAGATCTCCGAGGGCGGGAGGGCCGGGGGCGAGCGAGCAGTACTTC | CSARSPRAGGPGASEQYF
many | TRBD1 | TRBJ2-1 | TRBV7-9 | TGTGCCAGCAGCTCATCACCGAGCGGACAGGGGGGGGACAATGAGCAGTTCTTC | CASSSSPSGQGGDNEQFF
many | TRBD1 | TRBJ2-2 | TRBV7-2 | TGTGCCAGCAGCTTAATGGGGACAGAGAACACCGGGGAGCTGTTTTTT | CASSLMGTENTGELFF
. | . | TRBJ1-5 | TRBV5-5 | TGTGCCAGCAGCCAGGGAGGGACCTATCAGCCCCAGCATTTT | CASSQGGTYQPQHF